The clone carrying this T cell receptor (beta chain) has only a few counts. Participant ages covered about 18 to 100 years across 20 to 30 US areas. Produced via immunoSEQ multiplex PCR; TCRdb's table is partial and in-frame only. The data contain about 140,000 clones, 70% to 85% of them singletons. This record comes from a study of blood T cell repertoires in COVID-19. Study-level information: Researchers got acute and convalescent COVID-19 samples from the United States, Italy and Spain.

What was sequenced was PBMCs or T cells enriched from blood (not recorded which). This clonotype was sampled from a woman younger than 35 who had been exposed to COVID-19.

The CDR3 here is CASSSQGRGYTF. The CDR3 region has the DNA TGTGCCAGCAGTTCCCAGGGGAGAGGCTACACCTTC. The rearrangement links TRBV27 to TRBJ1-2; D is perhaps TRBD1 (6 bases). Trimming left V 4 bases short and J 8 bases short, with 11 bases between. CDR1 and CDR2 from the germline V gene are MNHEY and SMNVEV (reference sequence). This CDR3 is 12 amino acids long.